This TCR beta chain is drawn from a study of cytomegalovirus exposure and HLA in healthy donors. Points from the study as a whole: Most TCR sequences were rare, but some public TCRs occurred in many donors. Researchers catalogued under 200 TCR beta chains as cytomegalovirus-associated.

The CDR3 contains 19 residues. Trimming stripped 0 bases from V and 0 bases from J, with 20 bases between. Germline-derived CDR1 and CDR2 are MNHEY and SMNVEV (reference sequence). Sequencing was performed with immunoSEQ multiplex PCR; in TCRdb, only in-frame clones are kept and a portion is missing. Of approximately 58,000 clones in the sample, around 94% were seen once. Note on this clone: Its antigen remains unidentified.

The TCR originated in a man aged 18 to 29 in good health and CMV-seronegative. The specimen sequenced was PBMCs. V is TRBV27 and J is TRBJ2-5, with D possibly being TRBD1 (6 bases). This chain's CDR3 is CASSLSRARGGQYQETQYF. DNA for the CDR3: TGTGCCAGCAGTTTATCTCGCGCGAGAGGGGGTCAGTACCAAGAGACCCAGTACTTC.